These 30 T cell receptor beta chains came from one sample sequenced in a study of blood T cell repertoires in COVID-19. This table comes from immunoSEQ multiplex PCR, and its TCRdb copy is limited to in-frame clones, with some not included. The sample has roughly 230,000 clones; 80% to 85% are singletons. Material for sequencing was peripheral blood. The receptors stem from an elderly woman with COVID-19, enrolled during active disease.

The CDR3 DNA follows: TGTGCCAGCAGCCCAGGGGGACAGTCACCCTATGGCTACACCTTC. Its translation is CASSPGGQSPYGYTF. V and J are TRBV7-9 and TRBJ1-2; 7 positions match TRBD1. The V segment lost 5 bases and the J segment 4 bases; nucleotides outside the gene matches: 10. The CDR3 covers 15 residues. Germline lookup yields CDR1 SEHNR and CDR2 FQNEAQ (reference sequence). Combining the CDR3 with reference TRBV7-9 and TRBJ1-2 gives the whole variable domain DTGVSQNPRHKITKRGQNVTFRCDPISEHNRLYWYRQTLGQGPEFLTYFQNEAQLEKSRLLSDRFSAERPKGSFSTLEIQRTEQGDSAMYLCASSPGGQSPYGYTFGSGTRLTVV.

The chain is built from TRBV19 and TRBJ2-1; D might be TRBD2 (5 bases). Looked up from germline, CDR1 is LNHDA and CDR2 is SQIVND (reference sequence). CDR3 size: 16 residues. V shed 4 bases and J shed 7 bases, with 20 bases lying between them. CDR3 region: CASSTKEGIRLNEQFF. CDR3 in DNA: TGTGCCAGTAGTACGAAAGAGGGTATTCGTTTGAATGAGCAGTTCTTC.

This clone was observed a handful of times. The chain couples TRBV30 to TRBJ1-4; perhaps TRBD1 as D (5 bases). CDR1 and CDR2 from the germline V gene are GTSNPN and SVGIG (reference sequence). Trimming pared 1 base from V and 3 bases from J, leaving 6 bases between. There are 13 residues in the CDR3. The CDR3 coding sequence is TGTGCCTGGAGTGGGGGCCCTAATGAAAAACTGTTTTTT. It is translated as CAWSGGPNEKLFF.

V usage is TRBV3-1 (or the pseudogene TRBV3-2) and J usage is TRBJ1-5, with TRBD1 as a possible D gene (6 bases). The CDR3 spans 15 residues. Germline assignment: CDR1 LGHDT and CDR2 YNNKEL (reference sequence). Between the trimmed V and J ends, which lost 2 bases and 4 bases, there was a span of 12 bases. This CDR3 reads CASSQQGSNNQPQHF. The DNA of the CDR3 is TGTGCCAGCAGCCAACAGGGGAGTAATAATCAGCCCCAGCATTTT.

The V gene is TRBV30, the J gene TRBJ1-5; weak D call: TRBD1 (6 bases). The germline gives CDR1 GTSNPN, CDR2 SVGIG (reference sequence). CDR3 size: 14 residues. The V and J ends lost 7 bases and 2 bases respectively, with 15 bases between them. CDR3 sequence: CAYNTGRGNQPQHF. The DNA for the CDR3 is TGTGCCTATAACACAGGGAGAGGCAATCAGCCCCAGCATTTT.

The chain combines TRBV27 with TRBJ2-3; perhaps TRBD2 as D (5 bases). Germline V gene data show CDR1 as MNHEY and CDR2 as SMNVEV (reference sequence). Between the trimmed V and J ends, which lost 5 bases and 2 bases, there was a span of 17 bases. CDR3 length: 16 amino acids. The CDR3 reads CASSGWGATDTDTQYF. The CDR3 DNA follows: TGTGCCAGCAGTGGGTGGGGAGCGACCGACACAGATACGCAGTATTTT.

This clone turned up a few times. V usage is TRBV28 and J usage is TRBJ1-3; D possibly corresponds to TRBD1 (6 bases). CDR1 is MDHEN and CDR2 is SYDVKM in the germline V gene. V gave up 7 bases and J gave up 7 bases, with 17 bases separating them. The CDR3 runs 14 residues. For the CDR3, the DNA is TGTGCCAGCATGGCCGGGGGGCCGCAGAACACCATATATTTT. Its protein is CASMAGGPQNTIYF. The whole variable domain, filled in from reference TRBV28 and TRBJ1-3, reads DVKVTQSSRYLVKRTGEKVFLECVQDMDHENMFWYRQDPGLGLRLIYFSYDVKMKEKGDIPEGYSVSREKKERFSLILESASTNQTSMYLCASMAGGPQNTIYFGEGSWLTVV.

The chain employs TRBV6-5 and TRBJ1-1; tentatively, D is TRBD1 (5 bases). Per the germline V gene, CDR1 is MNHEY and CDR2 is SVGAGI. Trimming removed 6 bases at V and 4 bases at J, with 15 bases between. This CDR3 has 14 residues. The DNA for the CDR3 is TGTGCCAGCAGCTCAGACAGCTTGTTCACTGAAGCTTTCTTT. This gives the protein CASSSDSLFTEAFF.

The chain carries TRBV7-2 and TRBJ1-4; D remains unclear. This CDR3 comprises 14 residues. Germline V lookup: CDR1 SGHTA, CDR2 FQGNSA. Trimming cost V 1 base and J 9 bases, with 12 bases left between them. The CDR3 loop is CASSLDGLMKKLFF. CDR3 nucleotides: TGTGCCAGCAGCTTAGACGGTTTAATGAAAAAACTGTTTTTT.

The rearrangement links TRBV19 to TRBJ1-4; the match to TRBD1 covers 8 bases. Per germline, CDR1 LNHDA and CDR2 SQIVND (reference sequence). This CDR3 spans 13 amino acids. V shed 10 bases and J 7 bases; nucleotides not matched to a gene: 8. CDR3 coding DNA: TGTGCCACCTCAGGGGGCGGTGGTGAAAAACTGTTTTTT. Translation gives CATSGGGGEKLFF.

The J gene is TRBJ2-2, the V gene TRBV3-1 (or the pseudogene TRBV3-2), with TRBD1 matching over 8 bases. Germline CDR1 LGHDT, CDR2 YNNKEL (reference sequence). Trimming removed 5 bases from V and 3 bases from J; junction bases left unmatched: 5. The CDR3 totals 15 residues. The CDR3 nucleotides are TGTGCCAGCAGCAAGACAGGGGTCGACACCGGGGAGCTGTTTTTT. Amino acid sequence: CASSKTGVDTGELFF.

This chain connects TRBV20-1 to TRBJ2-7, with D tentatively TRBD1 (6 bases). The CDR3 is 14 residues long. CDR1 and CDR2 (germline): DFQATT, SNEGSKA (reference sequence). The V and J ends lost 3 bases and 0 bases respectively, with 12 bases between them. Here the CDR3 reads CSASKDSSSYEQYV. CDR3 DNA: TGCAGTGCTAGTAAGGACAGCTCCTCCTACGAGCAGTACGTC.

This clone occurred a few times. This chain joins TRBV6-2 or TRBV6-3 and TRBJ1-4; D gene unclear. Germline V gene lookup returns CDR1 MNHEY and CDR2 SVGEGT. The V gene lost 5 bases and the J gene lost 8 bases, with 9 bases spanning the gap. The CDR3 loop spans 12 amino acids. CDR3 sequence: CASSERPEKLFF. CDR3 bases: TGTGCCAGCAGTGAGAGGCCCGAAAAACTGTTTTTT.

The CDR3 nucleotides are TGTGCCAGTAGTAAAACAGGGGTAGGGGAGACCCAGTACTTC. It translates to CASSKTGVGETQYF. The chain couples TRBV19 to TRBJ2-5, with 7 bases fitting TRBD1. CDR1 is LNHDA, CDR2 SQIVND, per germline (reference sequence). There are 14 residues in the CDR3. V lost 4 bases and J lost 5; bases outside the gene matches: 7.

This chain links TRBV19 with TRBJ1-1; D not resolved. V lost 3 bases to trimming and J lost 3 bases, with 11 bases between them. This CDR3 is 14 amino acids long. CDR1 and CDR2 (germline): LNHDA, SQIVND (reference sequence). CDR3 coding DNA: TGTGCCAGTAGTATTCAGAATATGGACACTGAAGCTTTCTTT. Translated: CASSIQNMDTEAFF.

This chain joins TRBV19 and TRBJ1-1; maybe TRBD1 (5 bases). This CDR3 is 14 amino acids long. CDR1 is LNHDA, CDR2 SQIVND, per germline (reference sequence). V lost 7 bases and J lost 0, with 12 bases in between. CDR3 in DNA: TGTGCCAGTACCCAGGGACTCATGAACACTGAAGCTTTCTTT. It specifies CASTQGLMNTEAFF. The full variable domain, completed using reference TRBV19 and TRBJ1-1, is DGGITQSPKYLFRKEGQNVTLSCEQNLNHDAMYWYRQDPGQGLRLIYYSQIVNDFQKGDIAEGYSVSREKKESFPLTVTSAQKNPTAFYLCASTQGLMNTEAFFGQGTRLTVV.

The chain combines TRBV28 with TRBJ1-3; 8 nucleotides line up with TRBD1. The CDR3 extends over 15 amino acids. V shed 8 bases, J shed 0 bases, and the junction held 6 bases outside the gene matches. Germline V gene sequence: CDR1 MDHEN, CDR2 SYDVKM. The CDR3 nucleotides read TGTGCCAGCCGGACAGGGACCAACTCTGGAAACACCATATATTTT. It translates to CASRTGTNSGNTIYF.

The rearrangement joins TRBV25-1 to TRBJ1-2; 8 nucleotides line up with TRBD1. This CDR3 spans 14 amino acids. CDR1 and CDR2 from the germline V gene are MGHDK and SYGVNS. J lost 4 bases, V lost 6 bases, and 7 bases had no gene match. The DNA for the CDR3 is TGTGCCAGCAGAAAGACAGGGGTGGGCTATGGCTACACCTTC. Protein sequence: CASRKTGVGYGYTF.

This clone was seen a few times. V usage is TRBV5-4 and J usage is TRBJ1-5; D remains unclear. CDR3 length: 13 amino acids. Germline V gene sequence: CDR1 SGHNT, CDR2 YYREEE (reference sequence). The V gene lost 0 bases and the J gene lost 5 bases, with 6 bases spanning the gap. CDR3 nucleotide sequence: TGTGCCAGCAGCTTGGGGGGAGATCAGCCCCAGCATTTT. Protein sequence: CASSLGGDQPQHF.

The chain uses TRBV6-5 and TRBJ2-7, with TRBD1 identical over 9 bases. The CDR3 has 15 amino acids. V was clipped by 7 bases and J by 5 bases; unmatched bases: 12. Germline-derived CDR1 and CDR2 are MNHEY and SVGAGI. CDR3 sequence: CASTRIRDRANEQYV. The CDR3 DNA follows: TGTGCCAGCACCAGAATTAGGGACAGGGCCAACGAGCAGTACGTC.

CDR3 sequence reads: CASSLVAGPGETQYF. In DNA, the CDR3 is TGCGCCAGCAGCTTGGTGGCGGGTCCGGGGGAGACCCAGTACTTC. V and J are TRBV5-1 and TRBJ2-5, with D perhaps TRBD2 (5 bases). Looked up from germline, CDR1 is SGHRS and CDR2 is YFSETQ. Deletions cut 0 bases from V and 5 bases from J, with 14 bases between. The CDR3 spans 15 residues.

The chain joins TRBV6-5 to TRBJ1-1; D is uncertain. The germline V gene has CDR1 MNHEY and CDR2 SVGAGI. The V end was cut by 5 bases, the J end by 1 base, with 14 bases between. This CDR3 spans 15 amino acids. The CDR3 loop reads CASSHGLNQNTEAFF. The CDR3 DNA reads as TGTGCCAGCAGTCATGGACTCAACCAGAACACTGAAGCTTTCTTT.

The rearrangement uses TRBV19 and TRBJ2-1; possibly TRBD2 for D (7 bases). This CDR3 has 15 residues. V dropped 1 base and J dropped 7 bases, with 14 bases sitting between them. Germline CDR1 reads LNHDA; CDR2 reads SQIVND (reference sequence). The CDR3 sequence: CASSIGGGARNEQFF. CDR3 nucleotides: TGTGCCAGTAGTATAGGAGGGGGGGCCCGGAATGAGCAGTTCTTC.

This sequence joins TRBV28 and TRBJ1-1, with TRBD1 matching 7 bases. There are 15 residues in the CDR3. J was trimmed by 4 bases and V by 5 bases; bases with no gene match: 10. Per the germline V gene, CDR1 is MDHEN and CDR2 is SYDVKM. CDR3 nucleotide sequence: TGTGCCAGCAGTACGCACAGGGGCGCGGGCACTGAAGCTTTCTTT. Its translation: CASSTHRGAGTEAFF.

The chain recombines TRBV5-4 with TRBJ1-1; maybe TRBD1 (6 bases). CDR1 and CDR2 (germline): SGHNT, YYREEE (reference sequence). The ends were cut back, 3 bases at V and 0 bases at J, with 9 bases in the middle. CDR3 length: 14 amino acids. The CDR3 reads CASSSDSMNTEAFF. The CDR3 bases are TGTGCCAGCAGCTCGGACAGCATGAACACTGAAGCTTTCTTT.

The V call is TRBV6-2 or TRBV6-3, the J call TRBJ1-3, with D perhaps TRBD1 (6 bases). This CDR3 has 16 amino acids. Germline V gives CDR1 MNHEY, CDR2 SVGEGT. V was cut by 4 bases and J by 1 base, with 14 bases left in between. In nucleotides, the CDR3 is TGTGCCAGCAGTTCAAGATGGACAGAGTCTGGAAACACCATATATTTT. It yields the protein CASSSRWTESGNTIYF.

The genes are TRBV12-3 or TRBV12-4 and TRBJ1-1; a possible D gene is TRBD1 (6 bases). The CDR3 is 13 amino acids. V shed 8 bases and J shed 4 bases, with 14 bases lying between them. CDR3 region: CASLRGTSTEAFF. CDR3 bases: TGTGCCAGCCTAAGGGGGACGAGCACTGAAGCTTTCTTT.

The chain uses TRBV20-1 and TRBJ2-3; D might be TRBD1 (6 bases). The CDR3 has 11 amino acids. Germline CDR1 DFQATT, CDR2 SNEGSKA (reference sequence). This CDR3 reads CLTGETDTQYF. The CDR3 bases are TGCCTGACAGGCGAAACAGATACGCAGTATTTT.

CDR3 bases: TGTGCCAGCTCACCAGGGACAGATTACGAGCAGTACTTC. Protein product: CASSPGTDYEQYF. The genes are TRBV18 and TRBJ2-7, with TRBD1 matching over 7 bases. Germline loops: CDR1 KGHSH, CDR2 LQKENI. This CDR3 comprises 13 residues. J was trimmed by 4 bases and V by 2 bases; bases with no gene match: 2.

Note on this clone: Other DNA variants within this sample encode the same CDR3. This sequence joins TRBV28 and TRBJ1-1; D is perhaps TRBD1 (5 bases). Per germline, CDR1 MDHEN and CDR2 SYDVKM. The CDR3 is 13 amino acids. V lost 3 bases, J lost 5 bases, and 10 bases lay in between. Written as DNA, the CDR3 is TGTGCCAGCAGTTTGGCCGGGGGGACTGAAGCTTTCTTT. It encodes CASSLAGGTEAFF.